These T cell receptor beta chains were read from a single sample in a study of cytomegalovirus exposure and HLA in healthy donors. The protocol was immunoSEQ multiplex PCR, while the TCRdb copy is restricted to in-frame clones and leaves out a portion. In the table there are over 150,000 clones, more than 60% of which are singletons. The sample was PBMCs. The receptors were gathered from a male donor in good health and CMV-seronegative. The CDR3 runs from the conserved cysteine through the conserved F or W. A D gene is named only where the DNA matches it firmly. Not every row has a clone size; where given, it reads once, few, many or a size class.

V,D,size,J,DNA,CDR3
TRBV4-3,NA,NA,TRBJ2-1,TGCGCCAGCAGCCAAGCCCTAGTTATCAATGAGCAGTTCTTC,CASSQALVINEQFF
TRBV5-8,NA,NA,TRBJ2-2,TGTGCCAGCAGCTCGCGACTAGCCGGGGAGCTGTTTTTT,CASSSRLAGELFF
TRBV20-1,NA,NA,TRBJ2-7,TGCAGTGCTGCCCCACTGCGAGAGCAGTACTTC,CSAAPLREQYF
TRBV21-1,NA,NA,TRBJ2-7,TGTGCCAGCAGCAAAGAGGAAACGGGATTTGACGAGCAGTACTTC,CASSKEETGFDEQYF
TRBV30,NA,once,TRBJ1-4,TGTGCCTGGAGTAGGGGGGAAAAACTGTTTTTT,CAWSRGEKLFF
TRBV5-6,TRBD1,NA,TRBJ2-4,TGTGCCAGCAGCTACGGACAGGGGGCGACCAAAAACATTCAGTACTTC,CASSYGQGATKNIQYF
TRBV6-1,TRBD1,few,TRBJ2-2,TGTGCCCGGGATTTCGGGACAGGTAACACCGGGGAGCTGTTTTTT,CARDFGTGNTGELFF
TRBV7-6,TRBD1,NA,TRBJ1-2,TGTGCCAGCAGCTTAATACAGGGGAATTATGGCTACACCTTC,CASSLIQGNYGYTF
TRBV11-2,NA,NA,TRBJ2-6,TGTGCCAGCAGCTTAGGTCATTTACAGGGCGCTGCTGGGGCCAACGTCCTGACTTTC,CASSLGHLQGAAGANVLTF
TRBV27,TRBD1,NA,TRBJ2-1,TGTGCCAGCAGTTCCACGGGACAGGGCTACAATGAGCAGTTCTTC,CASSSTGQGYNEQFF
TRBV9,NA,NA,TRBJ1-2,TGTGCCAGCAGCGTAGGGGCAGGGCAGCAATATGGCTACACCTTC,CASSVGAGQQYGYTF
TRBV27,TRBD1,NA,TRBJ1-5,TGTGCCAGCAGTTTAGGTCCAGGGGGCCCAATGCAGCCCCAGCATTTT,CASSLGPGGPMQPQHF
TRBV7-9,NA,NA,TRBJ2-3,TGTTCCAGCAGCTTAGGTAATAGCGGCCCCACAGATACGCAGTATTTT,CSSSLGNSGPTDTQYF
TRBV5-6,TRBD2,NA,TRBJ2-3,TGTGCCAGCAGCTTGTGGAGCGGGGGGGTACTTAGCACAGATACGCAGTATTTT,CASSLWSGGVLSTDTQYF
TRBV7-2,TRBD1,NA,TRBJ1-5,TGTGCCAGCAGCTTAGGGACAGGTTACAATCAGCCCCAGCATTTT,CASSLGTGYNQPQHF
TRBV27,NA,NA,TRBJ1-5,TGTGCCAGCAGCTTGACAGGTAATCAGCCCCAGCATTTT,CASSLTGNQPQHF
TRBV9,TRBD1,once,TRBJ1-4,TGTGCCAGCAGCGCCCTACAGGGGAATAATGAAAAACTGTTTTTT,CASSALQGNNEKLFF
TRBV4-1,NA,NA,TRBJ2-5,TGCGCCAGCAGCCAAGATCCGGACAGAGAGACCCAGTACTTC,CASSQDPDRETQYF
TRBV5-4,TRBD1,NA,TRBJ2-5,TGTGCCAGCAGACACGCCGGGACAGGGTCGAAGACCCAGTACTTC,CASRHAGTGSKTQYF
TRBV5-8,TRBD1,few,TRBJ1-2,TGTGCCAGCAGCTTTGACAGGGGGCGGAACTATGGCTACACCTTC,CASSFDRGRNYGYTF
TRBV5-1,NA,once,TRBJ2-1,TGCGCCAGCAGCTTGTCAGGTCACAATGAGCAGTTCTTC,CASSLSGHNEQFF
TRBV7-8,TRBD1,NA,TRBJ1-3,TGTGCCAGCAGCATACCAGGAGGCACAGGGGGAGGTGGAAACACCATATATTTT,CASSIPGGTGGGGNTIYF
TRBV10-3,NA,NA,TRBJ2-3,TGTGCCATCAGTGAGAACGGAGCAGATACGCAGTATTTT,CAISENGADTQYF
TRBV18,NA,few,TRBJ2-5,TGTGCCAGCTCACCGGACAGCCAAGAGACCCAGTACTTC,CASSPDSQETQYF
TRBV6-5,NA,NA,TRBJ2-7,TGTGCCAGCAGTTATCGGGGGGCCTCCCCTTCCTACGAGCAGTACTTC,CASSYRGASPSYEQYF
TRBV4-1,NA,NA,TRBJ1-2,TGCGCCAGCAGCCAAGATCCCAATAACTATGGCTACACCTTC,CASSQDPNNYGYTF
TRBV5-1,NA,NA,TRBJ1-3,TGCGCCAGCAGCTTGGGTAGCGGACGGTTCTCTGGAAACACCATATATTTT,CASSLGSGRFSGNTIYF
TRBV10-3,NA,few,TRBJ1-4,TGTGCCATCAGTGAGCCCGAGACAGGACGATCTGAAAAACTGTTTTTT,CAISEPETGRSEKLFF
TRBV6-6,NA,NA,TRBJ2-5,TGTGCCAGCAGTTACGACGCGGTCCTACCCTCGGAGACCCAGTACTTC,CASSYDAVLPSETQYF
TRBV6-5,TRBD2,NA,TRBJ2-7,TGTGCCAGCAGTTACAAGGGACTAAGCGGGTTCTACGAGCAGTACTTC,CASSYKGLSGFYEQYF
TRBV9,NA,few,TRBJ2-3,TGTGCCAGCCCATCGGTAGGGGGGGTACCCACAGATACGCAGTATTTT,CASPSVGGVPTDTQYF
TRBV6-6,NA,once,TRBJ2-7,TGTGCCTCCGGGTCGATCTACGAGCAGTACTTC,CASGSIYEQYF
TRBV7-9,NA,few,TRBJ2-1,TGTGCCAGCAGCTTCCGACTAGGTATACTTCCCAACTCCTACAATGAGCAGTTCTTC,CASSFRLGILPNSYNEQFF
TRBV14,TRBD2,few,TRBJ2-5,TGTGCCAGCAGCCAGCGGGGGGGCGGAGAGACCCAGTACTTC,CASSQRGGGETQYF
TRBV9,NA,NA,TRBJ2-3,TGTGCCAGCAGCGTGGGGCCAGATACGCAGTATTTT,CASSVGPDTQYF
TRBV7-6,NA,few,TRBJ2-7,TGTGCCAGCAGCCAGGAAACAGGGAAAGGTTACGAGCAGTACTTC,CASSQETGKGYEQYF
TRBV4-1,TRBD1,NA,TRBJ1-6,TGCGCCAGCATCCAAAGAGGACGGACAGGGGGAAGTTCACCCCTCCACTTT,CASIQRGRTGGSSPLHF
TRBV30,NA,NA,TRBJ1-5,TGTGCCTGGATAGGGGAAGGGGGATTTGTTCGGCCCCAGCATTTT,CAWIGEGGFVRPQHF
TRBV5-8,NA,NA,TRBJ1-1,TGTGCCAGCAGCTCCGGCCGGGGGTACACTGAAGCTTTCTTT,CASSSGRGYTEAFF
TRBV7-9,NA,NA,TRBJ1-6,TGTGCCAGCGCCTTCGGGGACACTAATTCACCCCTCCACTTT,CASAFGDTNSPLHF
TRBV19,NA,few,TRBJ2-2,TGTGCCAGTAGTGAGGGTCCGGGGGAGCTGTTTTTT,CASSEGPGELFF
TRBV4-1,NA,medium-sized,TRBJ1-1,TGCGCCAGCAGCCACCAGACTGGAGCCGGTGGTACTGAAGCTTTCTTT,CASSHQTGAGGTEAFF
TRBV6-1,TRBD1,NA,TRBJ2-7,TGTGCCGGGGGACAGTTCTACGAGCAGTACTTC,CAGGQFYEQYF
TRBV20-1,TRBD1,NA,TRBJ1-2,TGCAGTGCCGTTGACAGGGGCGGCTACACCTTC,CSAVDRGGYTF
TRBV29-1,TRBD2,few,TRBJ2-1,TGCAGCGTCAGAGCGGGAGGGCCTTTCAATGAGCAGTTCTTC,CSVRAGGPFNEQFF